One and the same sample provided the 23 T cell receptor beta chains below, sequenced in a study of persistence of HIV-infected CD4 T cells. This was the immunoSEQ version 4 assay in survey mode. The assay was immunoSEQ multiplex PCR, and TCRdb's table has in-frame clones only and misses some. Of tens of thousands of clones in the sample, 85% to 90% are singletons; the top ten hold approximately 3.2%. Their antigens remain unidentified. Cells were stimulated nonspecifically with anti-CD3/anti-CD28 magnetic beads. CD4+ T cells upregulating both CD40 ligand and CD69 were sorted as responding cells. The sequences come from CD4+ T cells sorted from PBMCs after 18-hour stimulation, collected from a patient who received antiretroviral therapy. These receptors were taken from an adult woman with HIV who was CMV-seropositive.

The chain carries TRBV7-3 and TRBJ2-2; perhaps TRBD2 as D (5 bases). With 5 bases removed from V and 0 bases from J, the gap between germline ends came to 7 bases. Germline V gene sequence: CDR1 SGHTA, CDR2 FQGTGA. CDR3 length: 14 amino acids. The CDR3 is CASSPGTNTGELFF. CDR3 DNA: TGTGCCAGCAGCCCCGGGACGAACACCGGGGAGCTGTTTTTT. The variable domain in full, completed from reference TRBV7-3 and TRBJ2-2, reads GAGVSQTPSNKVTEKGKYVELRCDPISGHTALYWYRQSLGQGPEFLIYFQGTGAADDSGLPNDRFFAVRPEGSVSTLKIQRTERGDSAVYLCASSPGTNTGELFFGEGSRLTVL.

This chain links TRBV18 with TRBJ1-2, with a tentative D call TRBD1 (6 bases). The CDR3 sequence is 15 residues long. Trimming removed 2 bases from V and 8 bases from J, with 18 bases in between. CDR1 KGHSH and CDR2 LQKENI come from the germline V gene. The CDR3 here is CASSPRAKGDGGYTF. The CDR3 coding sequence is TGTGCCAGCTCACCAAGGGCGAAGGGGGACGGGGGCTACACCTTC.

V and J are TRBV6-5 and TRBJ2-2; a possible D gene is TRBD2 (6 bases). Germline-derived CDR1 and CDR2 are MNHEY and SVGAGI. The V end was cut by 6 bases, the J end by 0 bases, with 11 bases between. The CDR3 contains 15 residues. The CDR3 DNA reads TGTGCCAGCAGCCTGGGACTTCCGAACACCGGGGAGCTGTTTTTT. Translation gives CASSLGLPNTGELFF.

The chain is built from TRBV9 and TRBJ2-7; perhaps TRBD2 as D (5 bases). Trimming stripped 2 bases from V and 0 bases from J, with 9 bases between. CDR3 length equals 14 residues. Per germline, CDR1 SGDLS and CDR2 YYNGEE. CDR3 nucleotides: TGTGCCAGCAGCGTTTACGGGGACTCCTACGAGCAGTACTTC. Protein sequence: CASSVYGDSYEQYF.

The V gene is TRBV24-1, the J gene TRBJ1-2, with TRBD1 as a possible D gene (5 bases). Trimming cost V 3 bases and J 0 bases, with 10 bases left between them. The germline V gene has CDR1 KGHDR and CDR2 SFDVKD. There are 15 residues in the CDR3. CDR3 residues: CATSDPTTANYGYTF. The DNA for the CDR3 is TGTGCCACCAGTGATCCGACGACAGCTAACTATGGCTACACCTTC.

J is TRBJ1-2 and V is TRBV5-1; 10 bases match TRBD1. The V gene's germline CDR1 is SGHRS and CDR2 YFSETQ. V was clipped by 0 bases and J by 3 bases; unmatched bases: 2. CDR3 length: 15 amino acids. Here the CDR3 DNA reads TGCGCCAGCAGCTTGGGGACAGGGGGGGACTATGGCTACACCTTC. The encoded protein is CASSLGTGGDYGYTF.

The genes are TRBV19 and TRBJ2-7; 7 positions match TRBD1. V shed 9 bases and J 2 bases; nucleotides not matched to a gene: 4. Germline lookup yields CDR1 LNHDA and CDR2 SQIVND (reference sequence). There are 12 residues in the CDR3. The CDR3 sequence is CASRDRAYEQYF. CDR3 sequence (DNA): TGTGCCAGCCGGGACAGAGCCTACGAGCAGTACTTC.

The V and J genes are TRBV12-5 and TRBJ2-2; 11 bases align to TRBD2. The trim removed 7 bases at V and 0 bases at J, leaving 10 bases unmatched. Germline lookup yields CDR1 LGHNT and CDR2 FRNRAP. The CDR3 has 18 amino acids. The CDR3 DNA reads as TGTGCTAGTGTTGCCGGGACTAGCGGTTTCTCGAACACCGGGGAGCTGTTTTTT. This gives the protein CASVAGTSGFSNTGELFF.

The chain joins TRBV19 to TRBJ2-6, with D unresolved. With 6 bases removed from V and 0 bases from J, the gap between germline ends came to 12 bases. CDR3 length equals 16 residues. The germline gives CDR1 LNHDA, CDR2 SQIVND (reference sequence). The CDR3 nucleotides are TGTGCCAGTAGCCGCCCCCCCGGCTCTGGGGCCAACGTCCTGACTTTC. Translated: CASSRPPGSGANVLTF.

V is TRBV5-1 and J is TRBJ1-3, with D possibly TRBD1 on 5 matching bases. Looked up from germline, CDR1 is SGHRS and CDR2 is YFSETQ. The CDR3 length is 14 residues. The V gene lost 0 bases and the J gene lost 3 bases, with 7 bases spanning the gap. CDR3 nucleotide sequence: TGCGCCAGCAGCTTGGGGGGCGATGGAAACACCATATATTTT. Its protein product is CASSLGGDGNTIYF.

Turning to this clone: One junction end does not reproduce the germline sequence, and a read error may be involved. V and J are TRBV7-8 and TRBJ2-1, with D unresolved. This CDR3 is 12 amino acids long. In germline, CDR1 is SGHVS, CDR2 FQNEAQ. CDR3 bases: TGTGCCAGCAGCCGATCCTCCAATGAGCAGTTCTTC. This encodes CASSRSSNEQFF.

The chain employs TRBV9 and TRBJ2-3; D is tentatively TRBD1 or TRBD2 (6 bases each). The CDR3 spans 17 residues. CDR1 is SGDLS and CDR2 is YYNGEE in the germline V gene. V dropped 0 bases and J dropped 1 base, with 15 bases sitting between them. This chain's CDR3 is CASSVEVDRGGTDTQYF. The CDR3 DNA reads as TGTGCCAGCAGCGTAGAGGTGGATAGGGGGGGCACAGATACGCAGTATTTT.

The rearrangement uses TRBV5-5 and TRBJ1-5, with TRBD1 identical over 7 bases. The CDR3 length is 15 residues. Trimming at V came to 1 base and at J to 5 bases, leaving 6 bases not matched to a gene. Germline assignment: CDR1 SGHKS and CDR2 YYEKEE (reference sequence). The CDR3 coding sequence is TGTGCCAGCAGCTTGCTTTCAGGGGGGTATCAGCCCCAGCATTTT. It specifies CASSLLSGGYQPQHF.

This chain joins TRBV7-8 and TRBJ1-1; 10 positions match TRBD1. The J segment lost 5 bases and the V segment lost 5 bases, leaving 5 bases of the junction unmatched. CDR3 length equals 14 residues. Germline CDR1 is SGHVS and CDR2 is FQNEAQ. In DNA form, the CDR3 reads TGTGCCAGCAGCGCGGGACAGGGGCGGACTGAAGCTTTCTTT. Encoded protein: CASSAGQGRTEAFF.

This clone has just a few counts. The V and J genes are TRBV11-3 and TRBJ1-1, with 8 bases aligning to TRBD1. CDR1 is SGHNT and CDR2 is YENEEA in the germline V gene. J gave up 1 base and V 5 bases, and 6 bases lay outside the gene matches. The CDR3 has 15 amino acids. The CDR3 DNA is TGTGCCAGCAGCCCGCGGACAGGGTGGAACACTGAAGCTTTCTTT. It translates to CASSPRTGWNTEAFF.

The chain has TRBV11-3 and TRBJ2-7; no clear D. Trimming took off 4 bases at V and 2 bases at J, with 6 bases between the two ends. CDR3 length: 12 amino acids. The germline V gene encodes CDR1 SGHNT and CDR2 YENEEA. Here the CDR3 DNA reads TGTGCCAGCAGCTCACAGCCCTACGAGCAGTACTTC. It yields the protein CASSSQPYEQYF.

The rearrangement uses TRBV5-5 and TRBJ2-7; D call uncertain. Germline V gene sequence: CDR1 SGHKS, CDR2 YYEKEE (reference sequence). V lost 4 bases and J lost 6, with 20 bases in between. This CDR3 spans 15 amino acids. The CDR3 protein is CASSPPTAGSSEQYF. CDR3 DNA: TGTGCCAGCAGCCCGCCAACGGCAGGCTCTAGCGAGCAGTACTTC.

The V call is TRBV7-2, the J call TRBJ1-1, with D maybe TRBD1 (5 bases). Trimming left V 1 base short and J 3 bases short, with 9 bases between. This CDR3 has 14 residues. CDR1 and CDR2 (germline): SGHTA, FQGNSA. CDR3 DNA sequence: TGTGCCAGCAGCTTAGGGGGGGGTGACACTGAAGCTTTCTTT. It codes for CASSLGGGDTEAFF.

J is TRBJ1-4 and V is TRBV24-1, with D maybe TRBD1 (5 bases). The CDR3 covers 16 residues. Germline-derived CDR1 and CDR2 are KGHDR and SFDVKD. With 0 bases removed from V and 9 bases from J, the gap between germline ends came to 16 bases. CDR3 amino acids: CATSDLLLGRGKKLFF. The CDR3 DNA reads as TGTGCCACCAGTGATTTGCTTCTAGGGCGGGGGAAAAAACTGTTTTTT.

J is TRBJ1-2 and V is TRBV2; TRBD1 matches at 9 bases. The CDR3 consists of 14 residues. The germline gives CDR1 SNHLY, CDR2 FYNNEI. Trimming at V came to 6 bases and at J to 4 bases, leaving 6 bases not matched to a gene. The chain's CDR3 is CASSLGQGFYGYTF. The CDR3 DNA reads as TGTGCCAGCAGCCTGGGACAGGGCTTCTATGGCTACACCTTC.

This chain uses TRBV7-2 with TRBJ1-1; a possible D gene is TRBD1 (5 bases). Germline V gene data show CDR1 as SGHTA and CDR2 as FQGNSA. The V end lost 3 bases, the J end lost 0 bases, and 11 bases lay between the germline ends. The CDR3 is 15 amino acids. The CDR3 protein is CASSFGHSLNTEAFF. The CDR3 DNA follows: TGTGCCAGCAGCTTTGGACACTCTCTGAACACTGAAGCTTTCTTT.

V and J are TRBV3-1 (or the pseudogene TRBV3-2) and TRBJ2-2; D unclear. Germline loops: CDR1 LGHDT, CDR2 YNNKEL (reference sequence). The V end lost 4 bases, the J end lost 6 bases, and 6 bases lay between the germline ends. This CDR3 is 12 amino acids long. The CDR3 DNA reads as TGTGCCAGCAGCCCTATGCCCGGGGAGCTGTTTTTT. Its protein product is CASSPMPGELFF.

The rearrangement uses TRBV6-1 and TRBJ2-3, with 11 nucleotides matching TRBD1. V trimming: 3 bases; J trimming: 1 base; junction bases outside the gene matches: 6. CDR1 and CDR2 from the germline V gene are MNHNS and SASEGT. This CDR3 is built from 17 residues. The DNA of the CDR3 is TGTGCCAGCAGTGACGTTAGGACAGGGGGCCGCACAGATACGCAGTATTTT. Translating it yields CASSDVRTGGRTDTQYF.